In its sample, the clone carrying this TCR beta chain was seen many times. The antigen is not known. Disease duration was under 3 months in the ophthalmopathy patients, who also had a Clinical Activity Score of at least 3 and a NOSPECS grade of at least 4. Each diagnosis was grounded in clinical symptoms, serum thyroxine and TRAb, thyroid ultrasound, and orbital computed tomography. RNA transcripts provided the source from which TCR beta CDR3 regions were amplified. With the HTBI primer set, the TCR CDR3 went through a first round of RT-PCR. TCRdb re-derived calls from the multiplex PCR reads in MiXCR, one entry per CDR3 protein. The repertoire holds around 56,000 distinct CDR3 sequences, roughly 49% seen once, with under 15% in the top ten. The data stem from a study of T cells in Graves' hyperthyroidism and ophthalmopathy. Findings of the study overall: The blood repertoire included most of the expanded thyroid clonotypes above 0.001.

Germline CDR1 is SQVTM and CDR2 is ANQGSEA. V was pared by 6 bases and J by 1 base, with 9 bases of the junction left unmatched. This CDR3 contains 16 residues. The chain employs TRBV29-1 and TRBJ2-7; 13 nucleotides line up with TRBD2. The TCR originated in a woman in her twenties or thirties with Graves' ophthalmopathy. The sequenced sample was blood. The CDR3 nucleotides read TGCAGCGTGGAGGGACTAGCGGGACGGATTTCCTACGAGCAGTACTTC. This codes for CSVEGLAGRISYEQYF.